This T cell receptor (beta chain) was recorded in a study of technical replicates of blood from several donors. Libraries were prepared by immunoSEQ multiplex PCR; TCRdb keeps only in-frame clonotypes and omits some of them. This sample has 75,000 to 95,000 clones, with just under 95% found just once. CDR1 is SGHRS, CDR2 YFSETQ, per germline. The CDR3 has 16 residues. Trimming took 5 bases from V and 4 from J; bases not matched to a gene: 11. This chain joins TRBV5-1 and TRBJ2-1, with TRBD2 identical over 8 bases. Specimen: T cells isolated from PBMCs. The source is a human donor in good health. The CDR3 reads CASRVDSGTLYNEQFF. CDR3 coding DNA: TGCGCCAGCAGAGTCGATAGCGGGACCTTGTACAATGAGCAGTTCTTC.